The clone carrying this T cell receptor beta chain has more than one count but fewer than ten. V trimming: 7 bases; J trimming: 7 bases; junction bases outside the gene matches: 15. The CDR3 has 16 residues. The germline gives CDR1 LNHDA, CDR2 SQIVND (reference sequence). Sequenced by immunoSEQ multiplex PCR; TCRdb stores in-frame clones only, minus some. The sample holds around 240,000 clones, about 89% seen once. The sample is drawn from a study of blood T cell repertoires in COVID-19. Material: PBMCs or T cells enriched from blood (not recorded which). V gene TRBV19 combines with J gene TRBJ1-5, with 8 bases identical to TRBD1. The source is a human donor in a cohort exposed to, infected with or recovered from COVID-19 (not recorded which). The donor label of this sample is uncertain. CDR3 protein: CASTRTGIEGKQPQHF. DNA of the CDR3: TGTGCCAGTACCCGGACAGGGATCGAAGGAAAACAGCCCCAGCATTTT.